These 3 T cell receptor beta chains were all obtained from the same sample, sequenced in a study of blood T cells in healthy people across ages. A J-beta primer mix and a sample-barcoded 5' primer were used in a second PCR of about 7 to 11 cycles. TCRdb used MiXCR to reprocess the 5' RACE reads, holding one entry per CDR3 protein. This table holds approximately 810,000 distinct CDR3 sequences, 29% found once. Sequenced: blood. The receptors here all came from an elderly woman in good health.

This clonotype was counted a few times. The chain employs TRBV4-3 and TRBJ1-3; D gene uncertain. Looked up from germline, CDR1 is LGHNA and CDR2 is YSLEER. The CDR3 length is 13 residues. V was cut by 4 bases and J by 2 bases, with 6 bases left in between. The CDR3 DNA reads TGCGCCAGCAGCCTCCTCGCTGGAAACACCATATATTTT. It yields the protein CASSLLAGNTIYF.

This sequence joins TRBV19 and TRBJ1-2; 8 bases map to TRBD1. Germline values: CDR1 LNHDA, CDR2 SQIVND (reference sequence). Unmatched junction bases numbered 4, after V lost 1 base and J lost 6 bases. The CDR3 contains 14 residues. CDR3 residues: CASSIAGGVDGYTF. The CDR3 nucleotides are TGTGCCAGTAGTATAGCAGGGGGCGTCGATGGCTACACCTTC.

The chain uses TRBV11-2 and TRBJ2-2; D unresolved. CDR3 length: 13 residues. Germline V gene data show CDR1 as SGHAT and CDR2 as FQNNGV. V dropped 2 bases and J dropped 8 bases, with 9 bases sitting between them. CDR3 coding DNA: TGTGCCAGCAGCTTAACTGTCCAGGGGGAGCTGTTTTTT. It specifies CASSLTVQGELFF.